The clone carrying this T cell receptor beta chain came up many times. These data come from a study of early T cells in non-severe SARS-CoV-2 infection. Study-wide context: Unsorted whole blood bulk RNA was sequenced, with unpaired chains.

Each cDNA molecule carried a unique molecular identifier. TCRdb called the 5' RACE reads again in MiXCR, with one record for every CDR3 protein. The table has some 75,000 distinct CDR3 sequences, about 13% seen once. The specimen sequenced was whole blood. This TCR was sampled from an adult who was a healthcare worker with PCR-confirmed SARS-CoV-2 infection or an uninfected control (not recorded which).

The CDR3 DNA reads as TGTGCCAGCAGTCCTGAGGGGTTACAGCCCCAGCATTTT. It is translated as CASSPEGLQPQHF. The chain carries TRBV2 and TRBJ1-5, with TRBD1 as a possible D gene (5 bases). Germline CDR1 SNHLY, CDR2 FYNNEI. There are 13 residues in the CDR3. V was pared by 5 bases and J by 7 bases, with 12 bases between.